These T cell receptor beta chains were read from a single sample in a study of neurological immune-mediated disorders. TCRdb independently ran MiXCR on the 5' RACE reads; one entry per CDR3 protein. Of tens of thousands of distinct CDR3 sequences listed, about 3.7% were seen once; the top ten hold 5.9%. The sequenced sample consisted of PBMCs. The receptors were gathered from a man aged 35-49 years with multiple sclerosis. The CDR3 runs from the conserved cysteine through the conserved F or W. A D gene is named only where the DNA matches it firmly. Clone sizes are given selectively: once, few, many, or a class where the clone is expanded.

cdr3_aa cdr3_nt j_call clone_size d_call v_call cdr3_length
CASSPRQSSGANVLTF TGCGCCAGCAGCCCGCGACAGAGCTCTGGGGCCAACGTCCTGACTTTC TRBJ2-6 many - TRBV5-1 16
CASGEGTAHTGELFF TGCGCCAGCGGCGAGGGGACAGCCCACACCGGGGAGCTGTTTTTT TRBJ2-2 many TRBD1 TRBV5-1 15
CASSPGRTYNEQFF TGTGCCAGCAGCCCGGGTCGAACCTACAATGAGCAGTTCTTC TRBJ2-1 - - TRBV12-3/TRBV12-4 14
CSVRSRGGTEAFF TGCAGCGTCCGAAGCCGGGGGGGGACTGAAGCTTTCTTT TRBJ1-1 many - TRBV29-1 13
CSARDRPLGDNSPLHF TGCAGTGCTAGAGACAGGCCGCTGGGGGATAATTCACCCCTCCACTTT TRBJ1-6 many - TRBV20-1 16
CAWSVRRGQPQNF TGTGCCTGGAGTGTACGCAGGGGTCAGCCCCAGAATTTT TRBJ1-5 - - TRBV30 13
CAWMGIRSFSGANVLTF TGTGCCTGGATGGGAATTCGGAGTTTCTCTGGGGCCAACGTCCTGACTTTC TRBJ2-6 many - TRBV30 17
CSAFGGYNEQFF TGCAGTGCTTTTGGAGGATACAATGAGCAGTTCTTC TRBJ2-1 many - TRBV20-1 12
CASNPRGPGRRAANTGELFF TGTGCCAGCAACCCGCGGGGGCCCGGTCGCAGGGCGGCGAACACCGGGGAGCTGTTTTTT TRBJ2-2 many - TRBV27 20
CASSFRGGEGYTF TGTGCCAGCAGCTTCAGGGGCGGAGAGGGCTACACCTTC TRBJ1-2 many - TRBV5-5 13
CASSVFRMNTEAFF TGTGCCAGCAGCGTATTCCGTATGAACACTGAAGCTTTCTTT TRBJ1-1 many - TRBV9 14
CASSSGMNEQFF TGCGCCAGCAGCTCAGGGATGAATGAGCAGTTCTTC TRBJ2-1 many - TRBV5-1 12
CSVEKGGTEAFF TGCAGCGTTGAAAAGGGGGGCACTGAAGCTTTCTTT TRBJ1-1 many - TRBV29-1 12
CASSLRTASNSPLHF TGTGCCAGCAGTTTAAGGACAGCTAGCAATTCACCCCTCCACTTT TRBJ1-6 many - TRBV12-3/TRBV12-4 15
CASSQDAGALFYEQYF TGTGCCAGCAGCCAGGATGCCGGGGCACTTTTTTACGAGCAGTACTTC TRBJ2-7 few - TRBV3-1 16
CSVAPPGGLNEQFF TGCAGCGTTGCCCCCCCGGGGGGGCTCAATGAGCAGTTCTTC TRBJ2-1 many TRBD2 TRBV29-1 14
CSAPTLINEQFF TGCAGTGCTCCCACCCTGATTAATGAGCAGTTCTTC TRBJ2-1 many - TRBV20-1 12
CASSLARQGGNEAFF TGTGCCAGCAGCTTGGCCCGACAGGGGGGGAATGAAGCTTTCTTT TRBJ1-1 many TRBD1 TRBV5-5 15
CASSSPDRGEKLFF TGTGCCAGCAGCTCACCCGACAGGGGAGAAAAACTGTTTTTT TRBJ1-4 many TRBD1 TRBV7-2 14